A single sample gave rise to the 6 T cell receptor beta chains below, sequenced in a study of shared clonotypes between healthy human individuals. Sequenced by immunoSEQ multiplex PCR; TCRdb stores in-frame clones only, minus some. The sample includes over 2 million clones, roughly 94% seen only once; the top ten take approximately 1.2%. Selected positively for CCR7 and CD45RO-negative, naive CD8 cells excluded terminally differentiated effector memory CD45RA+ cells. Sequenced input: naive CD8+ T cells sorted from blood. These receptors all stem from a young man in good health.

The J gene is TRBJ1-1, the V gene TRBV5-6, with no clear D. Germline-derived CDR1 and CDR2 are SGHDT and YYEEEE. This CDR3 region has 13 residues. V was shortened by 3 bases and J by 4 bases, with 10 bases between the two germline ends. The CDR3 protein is CASSSLGSTEAFF. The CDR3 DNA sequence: TGTGCCAGCAGCTCCCTTGGGAGCACTGAAGCTTTCTTT.

The CDR3 region has the DNA TGTGCCAGCAGTGAGACAGTCTCGGATTTCTATAATTCACCCCTCCACTTT. Its protein is CASSETVSDFYNSPLHF. This chain uses TRBV6-1 with TRBJ1-6; TRBD1 is a possible D gene (5 bases). This CDR3 has 17 amino acids. Looked up from germline, CDR1 is MNHNS and CDR2 is SASEGT. The V end was cut by 3 bases, the J end by 3 bases, with 15 bases between.

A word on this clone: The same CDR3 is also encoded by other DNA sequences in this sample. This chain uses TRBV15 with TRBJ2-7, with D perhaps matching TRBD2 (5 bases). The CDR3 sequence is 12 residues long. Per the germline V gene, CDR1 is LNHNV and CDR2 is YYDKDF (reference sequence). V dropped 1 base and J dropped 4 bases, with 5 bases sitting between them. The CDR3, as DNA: TGTGCCACCAGCAGAGCGGGGTACGAGCAGTACTTC. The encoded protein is CATSRAGYEQYF.

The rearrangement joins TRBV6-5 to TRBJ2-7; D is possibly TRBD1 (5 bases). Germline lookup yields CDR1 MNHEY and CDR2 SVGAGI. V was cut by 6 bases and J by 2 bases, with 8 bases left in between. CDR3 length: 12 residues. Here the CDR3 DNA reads TGTGCCAGCAGGGACACCGCCTACGAGCAGTACTTC. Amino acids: CASRDTAYEQYF.

The CDR3 is CASSPPGTGHSNQPQHF. The CDR3 DNA reads TGTGCCAGCAGTCCCCCTGGGACCGGCCATAGCAATCAGCCCCAGCATTTT. V gene TRBV28 combines with J gene TRBJ1-5, with a possible D match to TRBD1 (5 bases). Trimming left V 5 bases short and J 0 bases short, with 17 bases between. The CDR3 extends over 17 amino acids. CDR1 is MDHEN, CDR2 SYDVKM, per germline.

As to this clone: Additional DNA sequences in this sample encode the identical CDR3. In DNA, the CDR3 is TGTGCCTGGAGTGTTACCGGCCCCGGGGAGCTGTTTTTT. Protein: CAWSVTGPGELFF. The V gene is TRBV30, the J gene TRBJ2-2; D remains unclear. This CDR3 is 13 amino acids long. Looked up from germline, CDR1 is GTSNPN and CDR2 is SVGIG (reference sequence). Trimming shortened V by 0 bases and J by 6 bases, and 8 bases separated the two germline ends.